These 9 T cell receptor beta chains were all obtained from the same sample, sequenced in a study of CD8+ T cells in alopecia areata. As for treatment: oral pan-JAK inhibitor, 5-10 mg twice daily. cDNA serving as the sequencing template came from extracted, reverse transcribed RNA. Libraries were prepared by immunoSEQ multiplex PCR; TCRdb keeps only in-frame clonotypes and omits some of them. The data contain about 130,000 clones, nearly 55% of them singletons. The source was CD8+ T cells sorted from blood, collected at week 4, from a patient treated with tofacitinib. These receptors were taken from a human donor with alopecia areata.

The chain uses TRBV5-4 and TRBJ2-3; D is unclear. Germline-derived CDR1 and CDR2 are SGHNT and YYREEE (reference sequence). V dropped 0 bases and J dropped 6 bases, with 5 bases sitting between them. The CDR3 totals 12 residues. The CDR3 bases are TGTGCCAGCAGCTTGGCCCCCGATACGCAGTATTTT. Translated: CASSLAPDTQYF.

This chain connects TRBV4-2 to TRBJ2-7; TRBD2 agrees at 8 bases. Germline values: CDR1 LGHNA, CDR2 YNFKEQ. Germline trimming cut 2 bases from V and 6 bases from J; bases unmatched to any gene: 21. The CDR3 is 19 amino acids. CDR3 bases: TGTGCCAGCAGCCAAAAACTCTGGGGCCGGGAGGGGGGTCGCGGCGAGCAGTACTTC. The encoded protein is CASSQKLWGREGGRGEQYF.

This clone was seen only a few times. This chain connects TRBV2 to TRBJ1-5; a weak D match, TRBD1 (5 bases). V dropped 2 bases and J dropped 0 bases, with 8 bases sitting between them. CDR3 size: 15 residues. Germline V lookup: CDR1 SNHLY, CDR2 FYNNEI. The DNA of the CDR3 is TGTGCCAGCAGTGAACTAGGACATAGCAATCAGCCCCAGCATTTT. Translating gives CASSELGHSNQPQHF.

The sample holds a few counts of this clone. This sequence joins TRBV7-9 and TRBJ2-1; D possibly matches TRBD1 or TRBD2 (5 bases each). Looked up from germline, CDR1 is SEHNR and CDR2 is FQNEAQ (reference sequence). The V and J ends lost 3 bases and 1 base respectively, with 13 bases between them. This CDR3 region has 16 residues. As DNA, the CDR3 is TGTGCCAGCAGCTTCGACCGGGGCGAATCCTACAATGAGCAGTTCTTC. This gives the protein CASSFDRGESYNEQFF.

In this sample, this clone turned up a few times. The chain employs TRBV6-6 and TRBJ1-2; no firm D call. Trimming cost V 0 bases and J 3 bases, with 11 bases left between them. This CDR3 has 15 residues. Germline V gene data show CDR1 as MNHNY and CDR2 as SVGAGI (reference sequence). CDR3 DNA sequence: TGTGCCAGCAGTTACTCCGAACCCGGGGACTATGGCTACACCTTC. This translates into CASSYSEPGDYGYTF.

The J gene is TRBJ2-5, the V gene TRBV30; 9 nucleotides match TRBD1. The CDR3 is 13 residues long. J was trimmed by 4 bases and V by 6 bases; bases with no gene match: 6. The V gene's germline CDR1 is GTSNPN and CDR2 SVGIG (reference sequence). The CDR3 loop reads CACNRGRLETQYF. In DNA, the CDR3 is TGTGCCTGCAACAGGGGGCGATTAGAGACCCAGTACTTC.

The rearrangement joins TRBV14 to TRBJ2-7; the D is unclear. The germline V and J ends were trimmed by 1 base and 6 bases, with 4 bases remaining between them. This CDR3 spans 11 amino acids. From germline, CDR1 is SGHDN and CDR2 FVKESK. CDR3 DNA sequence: TGTGCCAGCAGCCAAGGGCTCGAGCAGTACTTC. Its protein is CASSQGLEQYF.

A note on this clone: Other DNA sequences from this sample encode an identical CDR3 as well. The CDR3 spells CASSLSGDIQYF. DNA for the CDR3: TGTGCCAGCAGTTTATCTGGAGACATTCAGTACTTC. The rearrangement uses TRBV27 and TRBJ2-4; D remains ambiguous. V lost 0 bases and J lost 8, with 5 bases in between. This CDR3 is built from 12 residues. CDR1 and CDR2 from the germline V gene are MNHEY and SMNVEV (reference sequence).

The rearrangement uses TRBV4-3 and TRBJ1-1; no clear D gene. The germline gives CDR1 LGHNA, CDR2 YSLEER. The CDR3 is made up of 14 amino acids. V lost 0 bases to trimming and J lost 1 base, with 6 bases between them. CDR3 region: CASSQDPPNTEAFF. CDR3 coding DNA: TGCGCCAGCAGCCAAGATCCCCCGAACACTGAAGCTTTCTTT.